The 21 T cell receptor beta chains presented below share a single source sample, sequenced in a study of OX40 agonist ivuxolimab in advanced cancers. The method was immunoSEQ multiplex PCR; TCRdb's version includes in-frame clones alone and lacks a portion of them. The sample includes 56,000 or so clones, roughly 80% of them seen just once. Sequences were derived from CD4+ or CD8+ T cells sorted from blood, sampled in a trial of the OX40 agonist ivuxolimab. These receptors originate from an adult with an advanced solid tumor such as melanoma, head and neck, liver or kidney cancer.

This sequence joins TRBV18 and TRBJ2-7; no clear D. Trimming took 6 bases from V and 6 from J, leaving 15 bases between them. This CDR3 has 13 residues. The germline V gene has CDR1 KGHSH and CDR2 LQKENI. The CDR3 DNA reads as TGTGCCAGCTCGCCTACAGATCCCGGCGAGCAGTACTTC. It is translated as CASSPTDPGEQYF.

The rearrangement uses TRBV5-1 and TRBJ2-5; D possibly matches TRBD1 or TRBD2 (6 bases each). Germline CDR1 SGHRS, CDR2 YFSETQ. Trimming pared 6 bases from V and 3 bases from J, leaving 12 bases between. The CDR3 loop spans 13 amino acids. CDR3 amino acids: CASNIRGEETQYF. The CDR3 bases are TGCGCCAGCAACATTAGGGGGGAAGAGACCCAGTACTTC. Using reference TRBV5-1 and TRBJ2-5 for the parts outside the CDR3, the full variable domain is KAGVTQTPRYLIKTRGQQVTLSCSPISGHRSVSWYQQTPGQGLQFLFEYFSETQRNKGNFPGRFSGRQFSNSRSEMNVSTLELGDSALYLCASNIRGEETQYFGPGTRLLVL.

V and J are TRBV4-2 and TRBJ2-6; 7 bases fit TRBD1. V shed 0 bases, J shed 2 bases, and the junction held 4 bases outside the gene matches. Looked up from germline, CDR1 is LGHNA and CDR2 is YNFKEQ. The CDR3 length is 17 residues. The CDR3 DNA reads TGTGCCAGCAGCCAAGAGGGACAGTTAACTGGGGCCAACGTCCTGACTTTC. Translating it yields CASSQEGQLTGANVLTF.

The chain uses TRBV19 and TRBJ2-7; TRBD1 matches at 8 bases. J gave up 2 bases and V 4 bases, and 4 bases lay outside the gene matches. Germline values: CDR1 LNHDA, CDR2 SQIVND (reference sequence). The CDR3 has 14 amino acids. Here the CDR3 DNA reads TGTGCCAGTAGTAAGGGACAGGCCCCCTACGAGCAGTACTTC. Amino acid sequence: CASSKGQAPYEQYF. Combining the CDR3 with reference TRBV19 and TRBJ2-7 gives the whole variable domain DGGITQSPKYLFRKEGQNVTLSCEQNLNHDAMYWYRQDPGQGLRLIYYSQIVNDFQKGDIAEGYSVSREKKESFPLTVTSAQKNPTAFYLCASSKGQAPYEQYFGPGTRLTVT.

This clone was observed a handful of times. The chain recombines TRBV19 with TRBJ1-1, with 8 bases lining up with TRBD1. In germline, CDR1 is LNHDA, CDR2 SQIVND (reference sequence). This CDR3 spans 18 amino acids. The V segment lost 6 bases and the J segment 3 bases; nucleotides outside the gene matches: 18. The CDR3 is CASRDRDSWAGADTEAFF. CDR3 DNA: TGTGCCAGTAGGGACAGGGACAGTTGGGCCGGGGCCGACACTGAAGCTTTCTTT.

The chain has TRBV19 and TRBJ1-5, with 9 bases aligning to TRBD1. The ends lost 4 bases at V and 9 bases at J; junction bases unmatched: 10. The CDR3 has 15 amino acids. Germline V gene data show CDR1 as LNHDA and CDR2 as SQIVND (reference sequence). CDR3 in amino acids: CASSTYRGPGVPQHF. The CDR3 DNA sequence: TGTGCCAGTAGTACCTACAGGGGGCCGGGGGTGCCCCAGCATTTT.

The chain is built from TRBV18 and TRBJ1-5; D ambiguous. Germline V gene sequence: CDR1 KGHSH, CDR2 LQKENI. This CDR3 is built from 13 residues. V was trimmed by 3 bases and J by 2 bases, leaving 5 bases between them. CDR3 amino acids: CASSPAGNQPQHF. The CDR3 bases are TGTGCCAGCTCACCCGCTGGCAATCAGCCCCAGCATTTT.

The rearrangement links TRBV6-6 to TRBJ1-1, with D perhaps TRBD1 (6 bases). This CDR3 region has 15 residues. Between the trimmed V and J ends, which lost 0 bases and 3 bases, there was a span of 11 bases. Germline lookup yields CDR1 MNHNY and CDR2 SVGAGI (reference sequence). The CDR3 protein is CASSYSRTADTEAFF. The CDR3 DNA follows: TGTGCCAGCAGTTACTCGCGGACAGCGGACACTGAAGCTTTCTTT.

The genes are TRBV15 and TRBJ2-1; the D gene could be TRBD1 or TRBD2 (5 bases each). Trimming took off 5 bases at V and 0 bases at J, with 11 bases between the two ends. The CDR3 length is 15 residues. Germline loops: CDR1 LNHNV, CDR2 YYDKDF (reference sequence). The CDR3 sequence: CATSRDPSSYNEQFF. In DNA, the CDR3 is TGTGCCACCAGCCGGGACCCCAGCTCCTACAATGAGCAGTTCTTC.

This sequence joins TRBV21-1 and TRBJ1-3. TRBV21-1 is noted as a pseudogene. This CDR3 has 14 residues. The DNA of the CDR3 is TGTGCCAGCAGCACCGGGGAAGAAGGAAACACCATATATTTT. It yields the protein CASSTGEEGNTIYF.

V and J are TRBV6-1 and TRBJ1-1; no definite D call. Trimming removed 7 bases from V and 5 bases from J, with 8 bases in between. Germline values: CDR1 MNHNS, CDR2 SASEGT. CDR3 length equals 11 residues. CDR3 residues: CASTRVTEAFF. The CDR3 DNA is TGTGCCAGCACTCGGGTGACTGAAGCTTTCTTT.

V usage is TRBV19 and J usage is TRBJ1-1; 7 nucleotides match TRBD1. CDR1 and CDR2 (germline): LNHDA, SQIVND (reference sequence). The CDR3 loop spans 13 amino acids. V shed 4 bases and J 5 bases; nucleotides not matched to a gene: 4. CDR3 in amino acids: CASSSQGGTEAFF. CDR3 bases: TGTGCCAGTAGTAGTCAGGGGGGGACTGAAGCTTTCTTT.

This chain uses TRBV7-2 with TRBJ1-2; 12 bases align to TRBD1. Germline CDR1 is SGHTA and CDR2 is FQGNSA. The length of the CDR3 is 14 residues. The J segment lost 8 bases and the V segment lost 5 bases, leaving 6 bases of the junction unmatched. The CDR3 reads CASSPGDRGRGYTF. In DNA form, the CDR3 reads TGTGCCAGCAGCCCAGGGGACAGGGGGCGCGGCTACACCTTC.

This clone was seen more than once but under ten times. The chain links TRBV2 to TRBJ2-1; 9 bases map to TRBD2. Germline loops: CDR1 SNHLY, CDR2 FYNNEI. V shed 4 bases, J shed 2 bases, and the junction held 3 bases outside the gene matches. The CDR3 is made up of 15 amino acids. The CDR3 region has the DNA TGTGCCAGCAGTGTAGCGGGGGCGCCCTACAATGAGCAGTTCTTC. Protein: CASSVAGAPYNEQFF. The full variable domain, rest sourced from reference TRBV2 and TRBJ2-1, is EPEVTQTPSHQVTQMGQEVILRCVPISNHLYFYWYRQILGQKVEFLVSFYNNEISEKSEIFDDQFSVERPDGSNFTLKIRSTKLEDSAMYFCASSVAGAPYNEQFFGPGTRLTVL.

The chain uses TRBV21-1 and TRBJ2-7; the table's D call TRBD1 went unverified against the DNA. TRBV21-1 is a documented pseudogene. The length of the CDR3 is 17 residues. The chain's CDR3 is CASSEYRWDRRSYEQYF. The CDR3 DNA reads TGTGCCAGCAGCGAGTACCGGTGGGACAGGCGCTCCTACGAGCAGTACTTC.

The chain combines TRBV4-3 with TRBJ1-3; 10 bases map to TRBD1. CDR3 size: 15 residues. Germline trimming cut 3 bases from V and 4 bases from J; bases unmatched to any gene: 3. Germline values: CDR1 LGHNA, CDR2 YSLEER. The CDR3: CASSQGQGNGNTIYF. Written as DNA, the CDR3 is TGCGCCAGCAGCCAGGGACAGGGGAACGGAAACACCATATATTTT.

The chain is built from TRBV19 and TRBJ2-2; 7 bases agree with TRBD2. The V gene end was trimmed by 5 bases and the J gene end by 1 base; junction bases not matched to a gene: 7. Germline V CDR1 and CDR2: LNHDA, SQIVND (reference sequence). This CDR3 is 16 amino acids long. CDR3 in amino acids: CASSGRAGVNTGELFF. In nucleotides, the CDR3 is TGTGCCAGTAGTGGACGGGCGGGGGTGAACACCGGGGAGCTGTTTTTT.

The chain joins TRBV5-1 to TRBJ2-4; the D gene is possibly TRBD2 (6 bases). The length of the CDR3 is 16 residues. Germline CDR1 SGHRS, CDR2 YFSETQ. V was cut by 0 bases and J by 6 bases, with 16 bases left in between. The CDR3 bases are TGCGCCAGCAGCTTGGGTCGGGAGACCAGACTAAACATTCAGTACTTC. Residues: CASSLGRETRLNIQYF.

This chain uses TRBV27 with TRBJ2-2; possible D gene TRBD2, 6 bases. CDR1 MNHEY and CDR2 SMNVEV come from the germline V gene (reference sequence). V was shortened by 10 bases and J by 1 base, with 22 bases between the two germline ends. The CDR3 runs to 17 residues. Here the CDR3 reads CATHSYMGGMNTGELFF. In nucleotides, the CDR3 is TGTGCCACCCACTCTTACATGGGGGGAATGAACACCGGGGAGCTGTTTTTT.

This sequence joins TRBV19 and TRBJ2-1; D is uncertain. The germline V gene encodes CDR1 LNHDA and CDR2 SQIVND (reference sequence). This CDR3 is 15 amino acids long. The germline V and J ends were trimmed by 5 bases and 0 bases, with 11 bases remaining between them. The CDR3 reads CASSETWSSYNEQFF. DNA for the CDR3: TGTGCCAGTAGTGAAACCTGGAGCTCCTACAATGAGCAGTTCTTC.

V usage is TRBV7-2 and J usage is TRBJ1-6; D call uncertain. Trimming removed 1 base at V and 8 bases at J, with 12 bases between. There are 15 residues in the CDR3. CDR1 is SGHTA, CDR2 FQGNSA, per germline. CDR3 sequence: CASSLVRPGDSPLHF. The CDR3, as DNA: TGTGCCAGCAGCTTAGTCCGGCCCGGGGATTCACCCCTCCACTTT.